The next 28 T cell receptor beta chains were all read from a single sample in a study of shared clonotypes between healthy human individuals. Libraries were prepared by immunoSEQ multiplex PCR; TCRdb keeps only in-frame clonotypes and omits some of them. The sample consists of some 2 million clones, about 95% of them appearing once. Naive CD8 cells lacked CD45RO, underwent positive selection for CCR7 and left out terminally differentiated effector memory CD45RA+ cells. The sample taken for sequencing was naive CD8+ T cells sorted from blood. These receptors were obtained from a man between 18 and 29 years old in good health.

The CDR3 reads CASSDTRSRRDTQYF. Here the CDR3 DNA reads TGCGCCAGCAGTGACACTAGAAGTCGGCGAGATACGCAGTATTTT. The chain carries TRBV10-1 and TRBJ2-3; weak D call: TRBD2 (5 bases). Germline CDR1 is WNHNN and CDR2 is SYGVQD (reference sequence). The CDR3 is made up of 15 amino acids. Trimming took 3 bases from V and 5 from J, leaving 15 bases between them.

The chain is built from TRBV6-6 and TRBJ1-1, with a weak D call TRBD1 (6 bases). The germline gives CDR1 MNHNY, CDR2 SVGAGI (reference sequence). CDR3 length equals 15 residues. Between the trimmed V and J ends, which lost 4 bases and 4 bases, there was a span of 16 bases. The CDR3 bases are TGTGCCAGCAGTTCGTACAGGGAGGAGAGCACTGAAGCTTTCTTT. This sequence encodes CASSSYREESTEAFF.

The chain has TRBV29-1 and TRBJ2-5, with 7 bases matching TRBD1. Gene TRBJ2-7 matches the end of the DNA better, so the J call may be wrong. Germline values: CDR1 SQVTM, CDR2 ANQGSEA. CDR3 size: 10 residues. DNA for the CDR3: TGCAGCGGGGGGACAGACGAGCAGTACTTC. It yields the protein CSGGTDEQYF.

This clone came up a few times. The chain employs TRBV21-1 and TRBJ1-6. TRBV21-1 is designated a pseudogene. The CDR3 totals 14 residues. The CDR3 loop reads CASSKAQRDSPLHF. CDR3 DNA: TGTGCCAGCAGCAAAGCGCAACGGGACTCACCCCTCCACTTT.

The CDR3 is CASGRVDNEQFF. The CDR3, as DNA: TGTGCCAGCGGGAGGGTAGACAATGAGCAGTTCTTC. The chain couples TRBV11-2 to TRBJ2-1; 7 nucleotides agree with TRBD2. The junction had 3 bases not matched to a gene; V was cut back by 8 bases and J by 5 bases. CDR1 is SGHAT, CDR2 FQNNGV, per germline. The CDR3 spans 12 residues.

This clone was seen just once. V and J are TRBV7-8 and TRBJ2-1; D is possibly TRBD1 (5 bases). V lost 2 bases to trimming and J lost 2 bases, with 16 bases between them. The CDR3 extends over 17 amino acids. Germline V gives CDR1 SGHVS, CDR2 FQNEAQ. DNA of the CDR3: TGTGCCAGCAGCTTATTGTTTATAGGGGCAGCCTACAATGAGCAGTTCTTC. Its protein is CASSLLFIGAAYNEQFF.

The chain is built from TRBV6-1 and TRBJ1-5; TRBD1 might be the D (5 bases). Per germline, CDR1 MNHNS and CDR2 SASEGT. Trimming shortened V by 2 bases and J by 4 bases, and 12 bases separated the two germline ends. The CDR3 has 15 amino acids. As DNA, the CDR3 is TGTGCCAGCAGTGAATTCAGGGACTCGAATCAGCCCCAGCATTTT. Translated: CASSEFRDSNQPQHF.

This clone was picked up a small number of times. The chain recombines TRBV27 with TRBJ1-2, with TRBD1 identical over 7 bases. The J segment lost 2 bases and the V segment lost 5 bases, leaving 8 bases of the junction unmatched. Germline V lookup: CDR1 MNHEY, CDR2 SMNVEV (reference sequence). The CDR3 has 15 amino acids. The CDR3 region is CASSPEGQVNYGYTF. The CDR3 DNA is TGTGCCAGCAGTCCAGAAGGACAGGTCAACTATGGCTACACCTTC.

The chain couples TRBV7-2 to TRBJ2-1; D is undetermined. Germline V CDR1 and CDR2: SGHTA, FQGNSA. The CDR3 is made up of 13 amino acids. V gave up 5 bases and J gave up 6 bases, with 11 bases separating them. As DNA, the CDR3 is TGTGCCAGCAGCGCCGGACCCTTCAATGAGCAGTTCTTC. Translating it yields CASSAGPFNEQFF.

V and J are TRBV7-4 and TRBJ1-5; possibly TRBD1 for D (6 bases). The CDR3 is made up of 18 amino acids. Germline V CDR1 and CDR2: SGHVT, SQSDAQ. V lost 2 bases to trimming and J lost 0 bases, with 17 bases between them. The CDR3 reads CASSLFGTQVHSNQPQHF. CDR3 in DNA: TGTGCCAGCAGCTTATTCGGGACACAGGTTCATAGCAATCAGCCCCAGCATTTT.

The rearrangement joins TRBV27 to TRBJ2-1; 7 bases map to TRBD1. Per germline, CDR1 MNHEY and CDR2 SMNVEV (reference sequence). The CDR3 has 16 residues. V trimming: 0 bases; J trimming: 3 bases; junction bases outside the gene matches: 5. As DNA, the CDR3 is TGTGCCAGCAGTTTATCGCCCGGGACAGACTACAATGAGCAGTTCTTC. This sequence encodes CASSLSPGTDYNEQFF.

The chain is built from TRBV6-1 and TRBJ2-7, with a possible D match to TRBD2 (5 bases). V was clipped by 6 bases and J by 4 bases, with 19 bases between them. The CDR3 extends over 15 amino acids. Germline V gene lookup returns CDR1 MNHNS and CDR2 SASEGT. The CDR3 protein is CASRSGLGMGYEQYF. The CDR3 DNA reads TGTGCCAGCAGAAGCGGCTTGGGTATGGGGTACGAGCAGTACTTC.

This CDR3 is CASSSRQHTGELFF. CDR3 bases: TGTGCCAGCAGTTCTCGACAGCACACCGGGGAGCTGTTTTTT. The V call is TRBV6-5, the J call TRBJ2-2; D is perhaps TRBD1 (5 bases). There are 14 residues in the CDR3. The V end was cut by 4 bases, the J end by 3 bases, with 9 bases between. Germline CDR1 and CDR2: MNHEY and SVGAGI.

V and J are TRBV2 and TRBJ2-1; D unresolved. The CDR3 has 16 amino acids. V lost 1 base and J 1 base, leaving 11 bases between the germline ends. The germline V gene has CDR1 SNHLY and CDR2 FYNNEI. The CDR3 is CASSEGHGLSYNEQFF. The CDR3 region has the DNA TGTGCCAGCAGTGAAGGGCACGGCCTGTCCTACAATGAGCAGTTCTTC.

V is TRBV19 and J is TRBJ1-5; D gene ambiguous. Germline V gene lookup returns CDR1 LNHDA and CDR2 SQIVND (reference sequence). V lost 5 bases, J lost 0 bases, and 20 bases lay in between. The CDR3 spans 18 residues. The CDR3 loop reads CASSGLIGHPISNQPQHF. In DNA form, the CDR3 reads TGTGCCAGTAGTGGCTTAATAGGTCACCCAATTAGCAATCAGCCCCAGCATTTT.

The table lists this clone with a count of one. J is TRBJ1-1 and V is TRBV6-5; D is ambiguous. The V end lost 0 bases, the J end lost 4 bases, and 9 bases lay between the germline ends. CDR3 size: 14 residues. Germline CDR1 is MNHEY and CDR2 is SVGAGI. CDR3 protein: CASSYSMDGTEAFF. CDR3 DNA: TGTGCCAGCAGTTACTCAATGGACGGCACTGAAGCTTTCTTT.

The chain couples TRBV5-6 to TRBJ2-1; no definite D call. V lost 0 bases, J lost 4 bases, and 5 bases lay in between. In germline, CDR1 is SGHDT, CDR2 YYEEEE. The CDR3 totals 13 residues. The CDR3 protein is CASSLGVYNEQFF. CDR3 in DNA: TGTGCCAGCAGCTTGGGAGTTTACAATGAGCAGTTCTTC.

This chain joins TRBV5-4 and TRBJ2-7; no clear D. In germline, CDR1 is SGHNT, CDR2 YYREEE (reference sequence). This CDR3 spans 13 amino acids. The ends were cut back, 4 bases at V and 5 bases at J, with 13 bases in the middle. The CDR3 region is CASSTSPEDEQYF. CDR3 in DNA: TGTGCCAGCAGCACGAGCCCAGAGGACGAGCAGTACTTC.

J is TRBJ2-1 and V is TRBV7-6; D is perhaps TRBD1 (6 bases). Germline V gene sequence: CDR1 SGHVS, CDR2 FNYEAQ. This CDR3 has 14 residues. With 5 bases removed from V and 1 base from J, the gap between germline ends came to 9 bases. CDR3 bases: TGTGCCAGCAGCGAAACAGGGTCCTACAATGAGCAGTTCTTC. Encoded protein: CASSETGSYNEQFF.

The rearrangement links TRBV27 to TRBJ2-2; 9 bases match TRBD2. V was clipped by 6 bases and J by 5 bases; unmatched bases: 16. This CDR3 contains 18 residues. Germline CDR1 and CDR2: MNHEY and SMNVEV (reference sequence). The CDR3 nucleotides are TGTGCCAGCAGCGGGGGTACGGTGCTAGCGGGATATACCGGGGAGCTGTTTTTT. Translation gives CASSGGTVLAGYTGELFF.

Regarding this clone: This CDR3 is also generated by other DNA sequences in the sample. The CDR3: CASSPGTVNTEAFF. In DNA, the CDR3 is TGTGCCAGCAGCCCCGGGACGGTGAACACTGAAGCTTTCTTT. The J gene is TRBJ1-1, the V gene TRBV7-6; D perhaps matches TRBD1 (5 bases). There are 14 residues in the CDR3. Per the germline V gene, CDR1 is SGHVS and CDR2 is FNYEAQ. V was clipped by 5 bases and J by 0 bases, with 10 bases between them. The variable domain in full, completed from reference TRBV7-6 and TRBJ1-1, reads GAGVSQSPRYKVTKRGQDVALRCDPISGHVSLYWYRQALGQGPEFLTYFNYEAQQDKSGLPNDRFSAERPEGSISTLTIQRTEQRDSAMYRCASSPGTVNTEAFFGQGTRLTVV.

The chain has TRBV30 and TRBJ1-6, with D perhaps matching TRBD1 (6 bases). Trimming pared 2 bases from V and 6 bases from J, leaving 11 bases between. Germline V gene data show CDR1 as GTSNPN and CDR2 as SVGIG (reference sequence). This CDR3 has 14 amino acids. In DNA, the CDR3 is TGTGCCTGGAGTATGACAGGTTTTAATTCACCCCTCCACTTT. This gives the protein CAWSMTGFNSPLHF.

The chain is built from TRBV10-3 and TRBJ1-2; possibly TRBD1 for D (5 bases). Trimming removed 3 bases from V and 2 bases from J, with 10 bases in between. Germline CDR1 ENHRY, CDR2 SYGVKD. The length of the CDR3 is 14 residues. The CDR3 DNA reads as TGTGCCATCAGTGACGAGGGGACCAACTATGGCTACACCTTC. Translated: CAISDEGTNYGYTF.

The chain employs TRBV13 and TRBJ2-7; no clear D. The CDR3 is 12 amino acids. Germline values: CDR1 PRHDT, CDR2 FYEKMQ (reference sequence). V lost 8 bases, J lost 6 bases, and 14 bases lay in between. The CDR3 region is CASRPESGEQYF. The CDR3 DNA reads TGTGCCAGCCGGCCGGAATCAGGCGAGCAGTACTTC.

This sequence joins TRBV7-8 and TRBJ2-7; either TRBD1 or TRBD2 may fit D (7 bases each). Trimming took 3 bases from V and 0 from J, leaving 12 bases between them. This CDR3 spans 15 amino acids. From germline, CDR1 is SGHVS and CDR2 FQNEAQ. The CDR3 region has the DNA TGTGCCAGCAGCTTCGACAGGGAGGGCTCCTACGAGCAGTACTTC. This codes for CASSFDREGSYEQYF.

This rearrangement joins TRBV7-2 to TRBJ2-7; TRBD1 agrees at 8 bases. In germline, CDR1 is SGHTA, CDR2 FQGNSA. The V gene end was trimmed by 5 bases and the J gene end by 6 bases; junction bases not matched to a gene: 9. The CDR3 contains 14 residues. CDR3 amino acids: CASSLYRGEGEQYF. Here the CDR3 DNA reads TGTGCCAGCAGCCTTTACAGGGGGGAAGGCGAGCAGTACTTC. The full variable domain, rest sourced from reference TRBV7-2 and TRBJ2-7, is GAGVSQSPSNKVTEKGKDVELRCDPISGHTALYWYRQSLGQGLEFLIYFQGNSAPDKSGLPSDRFSAERTGGSVSTLTIQRTQQEDSAVYLCASSLYRGEGEQYFGPGTRLTVT.

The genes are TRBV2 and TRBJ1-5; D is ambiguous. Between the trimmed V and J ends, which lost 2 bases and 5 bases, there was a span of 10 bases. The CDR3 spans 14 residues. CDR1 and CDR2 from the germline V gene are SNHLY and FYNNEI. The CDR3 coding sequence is TGTGCCAGCAGTGAAATGGGCGGTTATCAGCCCCAGCATTTT. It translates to CASSEMGGYQPQHF.

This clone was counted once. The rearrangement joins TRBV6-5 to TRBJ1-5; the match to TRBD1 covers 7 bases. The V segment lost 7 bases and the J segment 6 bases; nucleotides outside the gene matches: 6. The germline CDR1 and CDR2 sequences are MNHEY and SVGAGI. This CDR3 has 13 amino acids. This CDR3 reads CASTQGGSQPQHF. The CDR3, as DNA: TGTGCCAGCACCCAAGGGGGCTCTCAGCCCCAGCATTTT.